This T cell receptor (beta chain) came from a study of blood T cell repertoires in COVID-19. About the research overall: Donors in the United States, Italy and Spain gave samples during acute or convalescent COVID-19. Sources were T cells, B-cell-depleted T cells, or PBMCs; the material itself was cDNA or gDNA.

This clone came up a few times. The authors' processing: Amplified reference gene primers provided the basis for estimating nucleated cell counts. Some clones are missing from TCRdb's copy, which holds only in-frame ones; the method was immunoSEQ multiplex PCR. D and trimming come from the DNA, and the V and J calls and clone size come from that table. The sample holds 71,000 or so clones; over 80% are singletons and the top ten take more than 7.5%. CDR3 size: 15 residues. V was shortened by 7 bases and J by 7 bases, with 25 bases between the two germline ends. CDR1 and CDR2 (germline): SQVTM, ANQGSEA.

The receptor was derived from a man aged 50 to 60 with active COVID-19. The sequenced sample was peripheral blood. The chain combines TRBV29-1 with TRBJ1-1; tentatively, D is TRBD1 (6 bases). CDR3 coding DNA: TGCAGCGCGGGAGAGGGAACAGGGAGGGCTTTTGAAGCTTTCTTT. Protein product: CSAGEGTGRAFEAFF. Full variable domain (rest looked up from reference TRBV29-1 and TRBJ1-1): SAVISQKPSRDICQRGTSLTIQCQVDSQVTMMFWYRQQPGQSLTLIATANQGSEATYESGFVIDKFPISRPNLTFSTLTVSNMSPEDSSIYLCSAGEGTGRAFEAFFGQGTRLTVV.